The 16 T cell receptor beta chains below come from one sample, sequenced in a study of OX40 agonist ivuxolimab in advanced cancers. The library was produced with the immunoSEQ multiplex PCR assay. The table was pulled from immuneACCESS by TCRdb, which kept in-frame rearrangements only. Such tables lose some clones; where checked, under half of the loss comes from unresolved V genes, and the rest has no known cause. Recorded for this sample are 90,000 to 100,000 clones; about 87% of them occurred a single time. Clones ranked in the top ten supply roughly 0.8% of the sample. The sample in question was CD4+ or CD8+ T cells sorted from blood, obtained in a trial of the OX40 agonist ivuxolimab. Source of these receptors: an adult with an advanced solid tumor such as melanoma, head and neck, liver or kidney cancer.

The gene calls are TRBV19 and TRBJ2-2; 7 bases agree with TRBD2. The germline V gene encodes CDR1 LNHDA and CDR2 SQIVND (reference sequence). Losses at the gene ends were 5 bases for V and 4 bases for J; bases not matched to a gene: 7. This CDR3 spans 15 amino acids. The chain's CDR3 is CASSETVAGTGELFF. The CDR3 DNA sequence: TGTGCCAGTAGTGAAACCGTAGCGGGCACCGGGGAGCTGTTTTTT.

DNA of the CDR3: TGTGCCAGCAGCTTGACAGGTTTCTCTGGAAACACCATATATTTT. It translates to CASSLTGFSGNTIYF. The J gene is TRBJ1-3, the V gene TRBV5-4; possible D gene TRBD1, 5 bases. Germline CDR1 SGHNT, CDR2 YYREEE (reference sequence). The CDR3 contains 15 residues. V lost 1 base to trimming and J lost 0 bases, with 8 bases between them.

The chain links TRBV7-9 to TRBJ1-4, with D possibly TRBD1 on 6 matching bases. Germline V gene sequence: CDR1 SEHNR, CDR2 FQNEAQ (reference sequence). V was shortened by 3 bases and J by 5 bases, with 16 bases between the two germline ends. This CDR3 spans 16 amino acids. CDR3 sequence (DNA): TGTGCCAGCAGCTTTGGACAGAGAACAGGCAATGAAAAACTGTTTTTT. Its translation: CASSFGQRTGNEKLFF.

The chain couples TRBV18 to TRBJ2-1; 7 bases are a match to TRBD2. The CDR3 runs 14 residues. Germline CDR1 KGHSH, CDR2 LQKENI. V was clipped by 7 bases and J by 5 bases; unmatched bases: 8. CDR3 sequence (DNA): TGTGCCAGCTTAAGCGGCGGGGGACACAATGAGCAGTTCTTC. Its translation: CASLSGGGHNEQFF.

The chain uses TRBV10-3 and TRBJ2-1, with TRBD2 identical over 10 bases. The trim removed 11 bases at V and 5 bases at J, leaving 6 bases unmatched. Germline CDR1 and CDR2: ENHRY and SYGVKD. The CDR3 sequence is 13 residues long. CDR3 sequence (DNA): TGTGCCCTTTCTAGCGGGGGAGACAATGAGCAGTTCTTC. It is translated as CALSSGGDNEQFF.

CDR3 loop: CASSWGRGRNEQFF. The CDR3 DNA is TGTGCCAGCAGTTGGGGCAGGGGAAGAAATGAGCAGTTCTTC. The rearrangement links TRBV28 to TRBJ2-1, with D possibly matching TRBD1 (6 bases). The CDR3 loop spans 14 amino acids. V was cut by 4 bases and J by 7 bases, with 14 bases left in between. Germline values: CDR1 MDHEN, CDR2 SYDVKM. The variable domain in full, completed from reference TRBV28 and TRBJ2-1, reads DVKVTQSSRYLVKRTGEKVFLECVQDMDHENMFWYRQDPGLGLRLIYFSYDVKMKEKGDIPEGYSVSREKKERFSLILESASTNQTSMYLCASSWGRGRNEQFFGPGTRLTVL.

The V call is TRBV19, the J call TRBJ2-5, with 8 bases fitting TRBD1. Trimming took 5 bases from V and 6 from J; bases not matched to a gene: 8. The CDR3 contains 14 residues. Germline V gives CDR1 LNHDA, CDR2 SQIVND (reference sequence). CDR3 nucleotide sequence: TGTGCCAGTAGTTCCGGACAGGGCAGCAAGACCCAGTACTTC. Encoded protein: CASSSGQGSKTQYF.

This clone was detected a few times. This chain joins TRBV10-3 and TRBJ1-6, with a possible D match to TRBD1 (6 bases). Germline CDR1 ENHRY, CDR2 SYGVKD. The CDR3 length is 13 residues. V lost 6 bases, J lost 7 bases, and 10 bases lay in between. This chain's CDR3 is CAIRYRENSPLHF. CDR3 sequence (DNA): TGTGCCATCAGGTACAGGGAAAATTCACCCCTCCACTTT.

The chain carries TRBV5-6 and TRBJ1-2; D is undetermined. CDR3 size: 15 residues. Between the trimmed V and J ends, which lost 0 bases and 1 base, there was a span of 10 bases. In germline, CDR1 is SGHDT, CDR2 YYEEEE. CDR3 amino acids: CASSLDGLLNYGYTF. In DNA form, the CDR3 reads TGTGCCAGCAGCTTGGACGGTCTACTTAACTATGGCTACACCTTC.

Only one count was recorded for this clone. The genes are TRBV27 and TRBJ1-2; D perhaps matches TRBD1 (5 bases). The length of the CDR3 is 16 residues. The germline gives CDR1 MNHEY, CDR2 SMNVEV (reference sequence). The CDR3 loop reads CASRSGLLINYGGYTF. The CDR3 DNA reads TGTGCGAGCCGATCGGGGCTTCTCATCAACTATGGGGGCTACACCTTC.

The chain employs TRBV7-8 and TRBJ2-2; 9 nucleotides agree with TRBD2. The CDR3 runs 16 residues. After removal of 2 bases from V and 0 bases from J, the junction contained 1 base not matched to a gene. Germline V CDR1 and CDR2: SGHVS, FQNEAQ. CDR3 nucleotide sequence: TGTGCCAGCAGCTTACAGCGGGGGGCGAACACCGGGGAGCTGTTTTTT. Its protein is CASSLQRGANTGELFF.

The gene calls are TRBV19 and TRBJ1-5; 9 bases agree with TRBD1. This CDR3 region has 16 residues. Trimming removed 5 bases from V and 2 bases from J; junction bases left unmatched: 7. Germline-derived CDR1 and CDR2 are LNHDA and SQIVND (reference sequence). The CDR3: CASSPEQGARNQPQHF. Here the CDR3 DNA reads TGTGCCAGTAGTCCTGAACAGGGGGCGCGCAATCAGCCCCAGCATTTT.

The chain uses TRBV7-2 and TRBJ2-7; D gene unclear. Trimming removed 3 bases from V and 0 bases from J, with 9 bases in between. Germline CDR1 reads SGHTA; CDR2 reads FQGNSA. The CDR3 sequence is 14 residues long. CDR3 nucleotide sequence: TGTGCCAGCAGCTTTTTACGTACCTCCTACGAGCAGTACTTC. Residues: CASSFLRTSYEQYF.

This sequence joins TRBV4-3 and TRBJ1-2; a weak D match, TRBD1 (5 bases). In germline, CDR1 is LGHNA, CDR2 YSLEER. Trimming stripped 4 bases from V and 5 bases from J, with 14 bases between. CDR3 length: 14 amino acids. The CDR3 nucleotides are TGCGCCAGCAGCCGCCTGGACAAGGGGTATGGCTACACCTTC. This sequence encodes CASSRLDKGYGYTF.

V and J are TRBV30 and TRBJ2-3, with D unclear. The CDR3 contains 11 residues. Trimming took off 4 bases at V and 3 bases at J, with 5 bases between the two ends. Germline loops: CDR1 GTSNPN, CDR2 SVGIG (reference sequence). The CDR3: CAWKWTDTQYF. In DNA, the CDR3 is TGTGCCTGGAAATGGACAGATACGCAGTATTTT. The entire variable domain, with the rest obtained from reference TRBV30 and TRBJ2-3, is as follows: SQTIHQWPATLVQPVGSPLSLECTVEGTSNPNLYWYRQAAGRGLQLLFYSVGIGQISSEVPQNLSASRPQDRQFILSSKKLLLSDSGFYLCAWKWTDTQYFGPGTRLTVL.

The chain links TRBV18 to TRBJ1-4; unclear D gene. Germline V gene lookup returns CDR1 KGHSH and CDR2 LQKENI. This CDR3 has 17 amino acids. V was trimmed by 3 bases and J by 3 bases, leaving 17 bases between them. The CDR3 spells CASSPGSRGMSNEKLFF. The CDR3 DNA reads TGTGCCAGCTCACCGGGGTCCCGGGGTATGTCTAATGAAAAACTGTTTTTT.